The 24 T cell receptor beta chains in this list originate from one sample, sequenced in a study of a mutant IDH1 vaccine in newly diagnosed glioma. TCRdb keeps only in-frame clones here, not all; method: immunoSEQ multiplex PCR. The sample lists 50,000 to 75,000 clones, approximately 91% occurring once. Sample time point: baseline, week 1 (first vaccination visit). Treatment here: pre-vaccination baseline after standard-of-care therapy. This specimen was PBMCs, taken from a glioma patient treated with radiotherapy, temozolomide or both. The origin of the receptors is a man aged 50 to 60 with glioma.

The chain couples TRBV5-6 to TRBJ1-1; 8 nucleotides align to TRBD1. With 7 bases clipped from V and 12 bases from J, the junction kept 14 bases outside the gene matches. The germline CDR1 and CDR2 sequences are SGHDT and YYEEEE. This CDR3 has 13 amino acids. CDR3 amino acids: CASRDRQGLLTFF. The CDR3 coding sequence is TGTGCCAGCCGCGATAGACAGGGGCTTTTGACTTTCTTT.

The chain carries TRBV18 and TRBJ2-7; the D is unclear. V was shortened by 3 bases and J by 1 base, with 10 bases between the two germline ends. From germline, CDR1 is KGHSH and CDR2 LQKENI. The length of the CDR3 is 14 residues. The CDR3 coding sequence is TGTGCCAGCTCACCTACCACGTCGTCCTACGAGCAGTACTTC. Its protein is CASSPTTSSYEQYF. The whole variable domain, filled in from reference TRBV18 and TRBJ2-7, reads NAGVMQNPRHLVRRRGQEARLRCSPMKGHSHVYWYRQLPEEGLKFMVYLQKENIIDESGMPKERFSAEFPKEGPSILRIQQVVRGDSAAYFCASSPTTSSYEQYFGPGTRLTVT.

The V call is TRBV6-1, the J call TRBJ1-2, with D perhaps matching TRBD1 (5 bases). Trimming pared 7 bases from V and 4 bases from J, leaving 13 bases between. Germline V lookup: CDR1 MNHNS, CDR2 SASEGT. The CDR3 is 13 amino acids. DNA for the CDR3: TGTGCCAGCAACCCGACAGAACCCTATGGCTACACCTTC. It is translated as CASNPTEPYGYTF.

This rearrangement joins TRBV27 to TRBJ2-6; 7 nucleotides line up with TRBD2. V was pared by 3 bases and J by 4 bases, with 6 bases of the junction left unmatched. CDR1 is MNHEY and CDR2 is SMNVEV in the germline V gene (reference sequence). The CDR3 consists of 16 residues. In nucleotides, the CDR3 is TGTGCCAGCAGTTTCGGCGGGGGTCCAGGGGCCAACGTCCTGACTTTC. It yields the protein CASSFGGGPGANVLTF. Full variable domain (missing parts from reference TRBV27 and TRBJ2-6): EAQVTQNPRYLITVTGKKLTVTCSQNMNHEYMSWYRQDPGLGLRQIYYSMNVEVTDKGDVPEGYKVSRKEKRNFPLILESPSPNQTSLYFCASSFGGGPGANVLTFGAGSRLTVL.

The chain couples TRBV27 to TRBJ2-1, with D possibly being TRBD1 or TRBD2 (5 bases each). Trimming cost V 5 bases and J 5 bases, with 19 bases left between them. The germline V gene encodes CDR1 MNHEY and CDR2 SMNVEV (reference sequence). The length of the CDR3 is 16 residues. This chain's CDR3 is CASSPLGRVLNNEQFF. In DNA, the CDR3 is TGTGCCAGCAGTCCCCTGGGGCGGGTCCTCAACAATGAGCAGTTCTTC.

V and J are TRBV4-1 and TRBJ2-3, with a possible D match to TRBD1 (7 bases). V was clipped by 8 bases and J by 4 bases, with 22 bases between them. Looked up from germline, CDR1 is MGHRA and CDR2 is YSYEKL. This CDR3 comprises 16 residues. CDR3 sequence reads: CASASRNRGLSDTQYF. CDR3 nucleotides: TGCGCCAGCGCTTCAAGGAACAGGGGACTTTCAGATACGCAGTATTTT.

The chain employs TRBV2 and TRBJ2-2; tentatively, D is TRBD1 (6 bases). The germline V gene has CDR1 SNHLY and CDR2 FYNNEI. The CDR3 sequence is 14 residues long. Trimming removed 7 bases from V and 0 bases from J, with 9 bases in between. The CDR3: CASKDSANTGELFF. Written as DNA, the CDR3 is TGTGCCAGCAAGGACAGCGCGAACACCGGGGAGCTGTTTTTT.

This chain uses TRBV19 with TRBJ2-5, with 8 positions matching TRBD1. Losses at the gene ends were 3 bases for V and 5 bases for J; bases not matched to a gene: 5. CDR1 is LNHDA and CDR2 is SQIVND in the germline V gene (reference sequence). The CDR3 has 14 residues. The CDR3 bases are TGTGCCAGTAGTATTGGGACAGGAGCGGAGACCCAGTACTTC. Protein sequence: CASSIGTGAETQYF.

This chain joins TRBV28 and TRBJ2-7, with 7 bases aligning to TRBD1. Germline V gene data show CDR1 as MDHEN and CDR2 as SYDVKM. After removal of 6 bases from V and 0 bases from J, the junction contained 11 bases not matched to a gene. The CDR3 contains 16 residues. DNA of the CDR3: TGTGCCAGCAGCCCACCGGGACAGACTTTCTCCTACGAGCAGTACTTC. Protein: CASSPPGQTFSYEQYF.

The CDR3 region has the DNA TGTGCCAGCAGGGCGGCGAGCGGGAGGTCAGATACGCAGTATTTT. It translates to CASRAASGRSDTQYF. The chain combines TRBV6-1 with TRBJ2-3, with 9 bases that match TRBD2. Per the germline V gene, CDR1 is MNHNS and CDR2 is SASEGT. This CDR3 has 15 amino acids. V lost 6 bases and J lost 4; bases outside the gene matches: 8.

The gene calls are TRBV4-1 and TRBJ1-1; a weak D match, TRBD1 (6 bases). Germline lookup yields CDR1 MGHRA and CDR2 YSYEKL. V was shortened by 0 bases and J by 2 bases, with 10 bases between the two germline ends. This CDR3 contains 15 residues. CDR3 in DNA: TGCGCCAGCAGCCAAGACAGGGGACTTAACACTGAAGCTTTCTTT. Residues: CASSQDRGLNTEAFF.

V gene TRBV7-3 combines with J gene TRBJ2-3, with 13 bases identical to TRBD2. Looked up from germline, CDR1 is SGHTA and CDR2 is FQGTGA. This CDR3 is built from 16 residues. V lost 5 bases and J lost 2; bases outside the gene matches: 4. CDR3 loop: CASSALAGGFTDTQYF. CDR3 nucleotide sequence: TGTGCCAGCAGCGCACTAGCGGGGGGGTTCACAGATACGCAGTATTTT.

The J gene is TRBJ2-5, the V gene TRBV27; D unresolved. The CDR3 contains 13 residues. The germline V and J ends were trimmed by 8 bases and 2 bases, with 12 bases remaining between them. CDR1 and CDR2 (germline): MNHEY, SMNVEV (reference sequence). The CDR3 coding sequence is TGTGCCAGCGCATCGGGCGTGCAAGAGACCCAGTACTTC. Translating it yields CASASGVQETQYF.

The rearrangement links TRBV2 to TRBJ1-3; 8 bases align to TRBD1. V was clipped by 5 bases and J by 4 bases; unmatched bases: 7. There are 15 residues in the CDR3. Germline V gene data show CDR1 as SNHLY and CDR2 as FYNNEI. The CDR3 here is CASSSDRVGGNTIYF. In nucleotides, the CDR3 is TGTGCCAGCAGTTCGGACAGGGTCGGCGGAAACACCATATATTTT.

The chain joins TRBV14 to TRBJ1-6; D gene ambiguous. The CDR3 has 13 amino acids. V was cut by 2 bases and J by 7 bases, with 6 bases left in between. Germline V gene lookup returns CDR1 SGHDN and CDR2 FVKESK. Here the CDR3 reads CASSQILNSPLHF. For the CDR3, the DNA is TGTGCCAGCAGCCAAATTTTAAATTCACCCCTCCACTTT. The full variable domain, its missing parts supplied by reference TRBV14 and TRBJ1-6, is EAGVTQFPSHSVIEKGQTVTLRCDPISGHDNLYWYRRVMGKEIKFLLHFVKESKQDESGMPNNRFLAERTGGTYSTLKVQPAELEDSGVYFCASSQILNSPLHFGNGTRLTVT.

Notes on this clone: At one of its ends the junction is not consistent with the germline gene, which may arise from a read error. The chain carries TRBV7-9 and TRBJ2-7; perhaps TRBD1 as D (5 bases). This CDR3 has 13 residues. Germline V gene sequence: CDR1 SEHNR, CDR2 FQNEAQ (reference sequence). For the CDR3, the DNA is TGTGCCAGCAGCTTAGCTGCAGGGATTTCAGTGGACTTC. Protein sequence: CASSLAAGISVDF.

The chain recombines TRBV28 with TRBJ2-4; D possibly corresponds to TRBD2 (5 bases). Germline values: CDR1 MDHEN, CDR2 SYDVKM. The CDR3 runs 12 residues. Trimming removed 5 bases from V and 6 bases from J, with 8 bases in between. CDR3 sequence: CASSVGGNIQYF. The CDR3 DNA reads TGTGCCAGCAGTGTCGGAGGAAACATTCAGTACTTC.

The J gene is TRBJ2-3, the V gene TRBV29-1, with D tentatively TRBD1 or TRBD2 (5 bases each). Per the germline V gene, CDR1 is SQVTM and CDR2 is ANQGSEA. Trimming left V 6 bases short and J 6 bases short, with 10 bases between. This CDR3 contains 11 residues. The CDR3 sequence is CSVGEGDTQYF. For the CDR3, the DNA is TGCAGCGTGGGAGAGGGGGATACGCAGTATTTT.

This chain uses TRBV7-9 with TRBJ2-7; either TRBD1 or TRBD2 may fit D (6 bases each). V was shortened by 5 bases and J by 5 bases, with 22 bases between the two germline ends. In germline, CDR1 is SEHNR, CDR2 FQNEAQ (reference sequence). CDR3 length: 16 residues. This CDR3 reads CASSRLSGANRNEQYF. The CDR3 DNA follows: TGTGCCAGCAGCCGCCTCTCGGGGGCAAATAGGAACGAGCAGTACTTC.

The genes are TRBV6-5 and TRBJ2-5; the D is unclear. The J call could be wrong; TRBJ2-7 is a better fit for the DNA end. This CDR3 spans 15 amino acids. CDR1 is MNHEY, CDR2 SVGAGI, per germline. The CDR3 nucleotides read TGTGCCAGCAGTTACGTCGGCCAGCAGCTCTTCGAGCAGTACTTC. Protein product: CASSYVGQQLFEQYF.

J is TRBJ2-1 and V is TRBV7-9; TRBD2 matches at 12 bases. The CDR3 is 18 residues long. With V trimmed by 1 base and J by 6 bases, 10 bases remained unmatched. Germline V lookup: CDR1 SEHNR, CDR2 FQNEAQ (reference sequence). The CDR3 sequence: CASSLGAKLAGGSNEQFF. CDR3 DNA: TGTGCCAGCAGCTTAGGCGCTAAACTAGCGGGAGGTAGCAATGAGCAGTTCTTC.

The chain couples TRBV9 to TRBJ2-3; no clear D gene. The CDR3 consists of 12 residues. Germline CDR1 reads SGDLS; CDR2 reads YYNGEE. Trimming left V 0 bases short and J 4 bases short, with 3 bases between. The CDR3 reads CASSVDSDTQYF. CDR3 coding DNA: TGTGCCAGCAGCGTAGACTCAGATACGCAGTATTTT.

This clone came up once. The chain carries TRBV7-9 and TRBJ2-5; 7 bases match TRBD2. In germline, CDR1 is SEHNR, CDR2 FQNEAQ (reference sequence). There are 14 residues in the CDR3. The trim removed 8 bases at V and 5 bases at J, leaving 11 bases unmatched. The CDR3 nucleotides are TGTGCCAGCGCCCCTCCGGGGGAGGGGGAGACCCAGTACTTC. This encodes CASAPPGEGETQYF.

CDR3 nucleotide sequence: TGTGCCAGCAGCGTGTCTCAGGGCGGACCGGACGAGCAGTACTTC. Translation gives CASSVSQGGPDEQYF. The chain links TRBV9 to TRBJ2-5, with D possibly being TRBD1 (5 bases). The J call may be incorrect, as the DNA end agrees better with TRBJ2-7. Germline V gene lookup returns CDR1 SGDLS and CDR2 YYNGEE. The CDR3 extends over 15 amino acids.